This T cell receptor (beta chain) was sequenced during a study of vaccination effects on CD4 cells after COVID-19. Overall study results and limits: The study enrolled few convalescent patients and sampled no early post-infection timepoints.

Culture lasted 10 days before CD4+ T cell isolation. Two doses of BNT162b2 or mRNA-1273 vaccine were administered to participants. At days 3 and 7, half of the medium was exchanged for IL-2 medium. TCRdb keeps only in-frame clones here, not all; method: immunoSEQ multiplex PCR. The sample has approximately 38,000 clones; more than 65% are singletons. Details on this clone: Its target is unknown.

CDR1 LGHDT and CDR2 YNNKEL come from the germline V gene (reference sequence). The CDR3 sequence is 15 residues long. V lost 4 bases to trimming and J lost 5 bases; unmatched junction nucleotides: 6. This receptor was obtained from a human donor who received a COVID-19 vaccine. The chain recombines TRBV3-1 (or the pseudogene TRBV3-2) with TRBJ2-1, with 9 bases matching TRBD1. Here the sequenced sample was CD4+ T cells from PBMCs cultured without peptide, taken after COVID-19 vaccination. CDR3 in amino acids: CASSPRQGENNEQFF. The CDR3 region has the DNA TGTGCCAGCAGCCCCCGACAGGGGGAAAACAATGAGCAGTTCTTC.